The sample holds one count of the clone carrying this T cell receptor beta chain. Time point defined: newly diagnosed GD, antithyroid drugs for less than 3 months. PBMCs provided the RNA from which the TCR library was made. Arm-PCR of CDR3 regions and iRepertoire HTBI primers were the basis on which TCR beta libraries were built. TCRdb reprocessed the multiplex PCR reads with MiXCR, giving one entry per CDR3 protein. The sample yields more than 350,000 distinct CDR3 sequences, under 15% seen once. CDR1 LNHDA and CDR2 SQIVND come from the germline V gene (reference sequence). V lost 1 base to trimming and J lost 0 bases, with 4 bases between them. The CDR3 loop spans 15 amino acids. The data were taken from a study of regulatory T cells in long-lasting Graves disease. The data also belong to a second study, concerning T cells in Graves' hyperthyroidism and ophthalmopathy.

The rearrangement joins TRBV19 to TRBJ2-6; D not resolved. The specimen was peripheral blood mononuclear cells (PBMCs), collected at new diagnosis, from a patient treated with antithyroid drugs. The origin of this receptor is a woman aged 25-40 years with Graves disease. The CDR3 coding sequence is TGTGCCAGTAGTATAGGGAGCTCTGGGGCCAACGTCCTGACTTTC. Protein product: CASSIGSSGANVLTF.